The T cell receptor beta chain under discussion was sequenced for a study of human T cells and chemical hapten exposure. On this clonotype: The antigen is undetermined.

Findings of the study overall: Expanded TCRs grouped into significantly more large CDR3 similarity clusters than controls produced. TCRs exceeding a frequency of 1 in 1000 stayed unchanged under DPC sensitization.

Authors' analysis steps: Individual samples carried between roughly 20,000 and 690,600 TCRs, with some 100,000 as the median. One entry per CDR3 protein results from TCRdb running MiXCR on the RACE reads. The V and J calls follow TCRdb's processing rather than the paper's. This table has approximately 180,000 distinct CDR3 sequences, about 31% appearing once. Noted time point: pre-sensitization, week 0. Treatment defined: therapeutic diphenylcyclopropenone sensitization with weekly scalp DPC. This clonotype was obtained from a woman in her 30s with alopecia areata. Some clones in this sample may be carry-over from other donors' samples. Sequenced material: whole blood, taken in connection with sensitization to the hapten diphenylcyclopropenone (DPC).

The CDR3, as DNA: TGCGCCAGCAGCTTGAACCCCCCGACCAACCACGAGCAGTACTTC. Translation: CASSLNPPTNHEQYF. The chain combines TRBV5-1 with TRBJ2-7; D not resolved. Germline values: CDR1 SGHRS, CDR2 YFSETQ. Trimming cost V 1 base and J 5 bases, with 16 bases left between them. The CDR3 spans 15 residues.